The clone carrying this T cell receptor beta chain was picked up many times. Its antigen is currently unknown. This sample is drawn from a study of Graves' ophthalmopathy and Graves' hyperthyroidism. Findings and caveats of the study: Ophthalmopathy progression was predicted by the model at more than 55% sensitivity and 72.22% specificity. Most thyroid clonotypes with frequency above 0.001 were detected in blood too. Sensitivity of roughly 88% and specificity of about 81% were achieved when a 13-signature model separated ophthalmopathy from stable hyperthyroidism.

Germline V gene data show CDR1 as ENHRY and CDR2 as SYGVKD. The CDR3 extends over 14 amino acids. V was pared by 3 bases and J by 4 bases, with 12 bases between. If no ophthalmopathy appeared within 18 months of follow-up, hyperthyroidism was termed stable. The TCR beta CDR3 regions underwent amplification from RNA transcripts. Second-round multiplex PCR came after first-round RT-PCR with HTBI primers. Using its own MiXCR run on the multiplex PCR reads, TCRdb lists one record per CDR3 protein. The sample lists about 370,000 distinct CDR3 sequences; 17% were seen once. This clonotype was sampled from an adult woman with stable Graves' hyperthyroidism. The chain uses TRBV10-3 and TRBJ2-5; tentative D call: TRBD2 (5 bases). Sequencing was done on a sample of peripheral blood. CDR3 nucleotides: TGTGCCATCAGTGATGGTAACCGGGGAGAGACCCAGTACTTC. Residues: CAISDGNRGETQYF.